Listed below are T cell receptor beta chains from one sample, sequenced in a study of T-cell reconstitution after alpha-beta-depleted transplantation in children. TCRdb reanalysed the PCR reads using MiXCR and keeps one entry per CDR3 protein. In the table there are under 250,000 distinct CDR3 sequences, roughly a quarter of which are singletons. Sample: PBMCs, mostly from graft donor cells, taken 360 days after TCRalphabeta/CD19-depleted stem cell transplant. The receptors here all came from a female patient aged 2 to 10 who had a stem cell transplant for congenital amegakaryocytic thrombocytopenia, so the T cells may come from the graft donor. CDR3s include the opening cysteine and the closing phenylalanine or tryptophan. The D gene is left open where the match is weak. Only part of the rows carry a size: once, few, many, or a class if the clone is expanded.

d_call: TRBD1
j_call: TRBJ1-6
v_call: TRBV6-4
cdr3_length: 15
clone_size: .
cdr3_nt: TGTGCCAGCAGTCGGGACAGGGGGCACGGTTCACCCCTCCACTTT
cdr3_aa: CASSRDRGHGSPLHF

d_call: TRBD1
j_call: TRBJ2-7
v_call: TRBV10-2
cdr3_length: 14
clone_size: few
cdr3_nt: TGCGCCAGCAGTATGGACAGGGCGGATTACGAGCAGTACTTC
cdr3_aa: CASSMDRADYEQYF

d_call: .
j_call: TRBJ2-5
v_call: TRBV3-1
cdr3_length: 13
clone_size: .
cdr3_nt: TGTGCCAGCAGTCACATCGGGTTAGAGACCCAGTACTTC
cdr3_aa: CASSHIGLETQYF

d_call: TRBD1
j_call: TRBJ2-7
v_call: TRBV5-4
cdr3_length: 14
clone_size: .
cdr3_nt: TGTGCCAGCAGCTTGGGCCGGGACAGATACGAGCAGTACTTC
cdr3_aa: CASSLGRDRYEQYF

d_call: TRBD1
j_call: TRBJ2-1
v_call: TRBV5-4
cdr3_length: 12
clone_size: .
cdr3_nt: TGTGCCAGCAGCTGGACAGGGAATGAGCAGTTCTTC
cdr3_aa: CASSWTGNEQFF

d_call: .
j_call: TRBJ2-7
v_call: TRBV12-3/TRBV12-4
cdr3_length: 15
clone_size: .
cdr3_nt: TGTGCCAGCAGTTTTGGGATGGAACCCTTCTACGAGCAGTACTTC
cdr3_aa: CASSFGMEPFYEQYF

d_call: .
j_call: TRBJ2-5
v_call: TRBV12-3/TRBV12-4
cdr3_length: 14
clone_size: .
cdr3_nt: TGTGCCAGCAGTTGCGCGGGATGGCAAGAGACCCAGTACTTC
cdr3_aa: CASSCAGWQETQYF

d_call: TRBD1
j_call: TRBJ2-7
v_call: TRBV4-1
cdr3_length: 15
clone_size: .
cdr3_nt: TGCGCCAGCAGCCCCGGGGGACAGGAGCTCTACGAGCAGTACTTC
cdr3_aa: CASSPGGQELYEQYF

d_call: .
j_call: TRBJ1-1
v_call: TRBV6-1
cdr3_length: 14
clone_size: .
cdr3_nt: TGTGCCAGCAGTGACAGGGCAGCTGTCACTGAAGCTTTCTTT
cdr3_aa: CASSDRAAVTEAFF

d_call: TRBD2
j_call: TRBJ2-7
v_call: TRBV28
cdr3_length: 16
clone_size: .
cdr3_nt: TGTGCCAGCAGTTTATCTCTAGCGGGGAGCTCCTACGAGCAGTACTTC
cdr3_aa: CASSLSLAGSSYEQYF

d_call: .
j_call: TRBJ1-2
v_call: TRBV15
cdr3_length: 15
clone_size: few
cdr3_nt: TGTGCCACCAGCAGAGATCTTACCGATCCTTATGGCTACACCTTC
cdr3_aa: CATSRDLTDPYGYTF

d_call: .
j_call: TRBJ2-3
v_call: TRBV20-1
cdr3_length: 13
clone_size: few
cdr3_nt: TGCAGTGTCCGGGACTCTCGCACAGATACGCAGTATTTT
cdr3_aa: CSVRDSRTDTQYF

d_call: TRBD1
j_call: TRBJ1-2
v_call: TRBV4-1
cdr3_length: 17
clone_size: few
cdr3_nt: TGCGCCAGCAGCCAAGTGGGACAGGCTTCCAACCTCTATGGCTACACCTTC
cdr3_aa: CASSQVGQASNLYGYTF

d_call: .
j_call: TRBJ2-1
v_call: TRBV3-1
cdr3_length: 12
clone_size: many
cdr3_nt: TGTGCCAGCAGCTCCCGTCGCAATGAGCAGTTCTTC
cdr3_aa: CASSSRRNEQFF

d_call: TRBD2
j_call: TRBJ2-1
v_call: TRBV5-1
cdr3_length: 14
clone_size: many
cdr3_nt: TGCGCCAGCAGTTCGGAGCGGGACTACAATGAGCAGTTCTTC
cdr3_aa: CASSSERDYNEQFF

d_call: .
j_call: TRBJ2-2
v_call: TRBV12-3/TRBV12-4
cdr3_length: 13
clone_size: few
cdr3_nt: TGTGCCAGCATCAGACAACTCACCGGGGAGCTGTTTTTT
cdr3_aa: CASIRQLTGELFF

d_call: .
j_call: TRBJ1-2
v_call: TRBV9
cdr3_length: 13
clone_size: few
cdr3_nt: TGTGCCAGCAGCGTAGGAGGCGGGAATGGCTACACCTTC
cdr3_aa: CASSVGGGNGYTF

d_call: .
j_call: TRBJ2-7
v_call: TRBV6-5
cdr3_length: 13
clone_size: .
cdr3_nt: TGTGCCAGCAGTTTTGGTTTTCCCGGCGAGCAGTACTTC
cdr3_aa: CASSFGFPGEQYF

d_call: .
j_call: TRBJ2-1
v_call: TRBV28
cdr3_length: 16
clone_size: few
cdr3_nt: TGTGCCAGCAGCCGGGGGTCCGGGACTCGATCAAATGAGCAGTTCTTC
cdr3_aa: CASSRGSGTRSNEQFF

d_call: .
j_call: TRBJ2-3
v_call: TRBV2
cdr3_length: 13
clone_size: .
cdr3_nt: TGTGCCAGCATCAGGGTTAGCACAGATACGCAGTATTTT
cdr3_aa: CASIRVSTDTQYF

d_call: .
j_call: TRBJ2-2
v_call: TRBV3-1
cdr3_length: 12
clone_size: .
cdr3_nt: TGTGCCAGCAGCCAGTTCCCCGGGGAGCTGTTTTTT
cdr3_aa: CASSQFPGELFF

d_call: .
j_call: TRBJ1-2
v_call: TRBV5-4
cdr3_length: 13
clone_size: .
cdr3_nt: TGTGCCAGCAGCTTGGCCTGGGGCTATGGCTACACCTTC
cdr3_aa: CASSLAWGYGYTF

d_call: TRBD1
j_call: TRBJ2-7
v_call: TRBV18
cdr3_length: 16
clone_size: .
cdr3_nt: TGTGCCAGCTCACCGACAGGGGGCCCGAGCTCCTACGAGCAGTACTTC
cdr3_aa: CASSPTGGPSSYEQYF

d_call: .
j_call: TRBJ2-3
v_call: TRBV7-2
cdr3_length: 15
clone_size: .
cdr3_nt: TGTGCCAGCAGCTTTGGGGCCCGGGGCACAGATACGCAGTATTTT
cdr3_aa: CASSFGARGTDTQYF

d_call: .
j_call: TRBJ2-7
v_call: TRBV12-3/TRBV12-4
cdr3_length: 14
clone_size: .
cdr3_nt: TGTGCCAGCAGTTTCTCGGGTTTGGCATACGAGCAGTACTTC
cdr3_aa: CASSFSGLAYEQYF

d_call: .
j_call: TRBJ2-7
v_call: TRBV7-9
cdr3_length: 12
clone_size: once
cdr3_nt: TGTGCCAGCAGCCATAGCATCGACGAGCAGTACTTC
cdr3_aa: CASSHSIDEQYF

d_call: TRBD2
j_call: TRBJ2-1
v_call: TRBV12-3/TRBV12-4
cdr3_length: 15
clone_size: many
cdr3_nt: TGTGCCAGCAGTCTTACTAGCGGGAGTCTCAATGAGCAGTTCTTC
cdr3_aa: CASSLTSGSLNEQFF

d_call: .
j_call: TRBJ1-1
v_call: TRBV20-1
cdr3_length: 13
clone_size: .
cdr3_nt: TGCAGTGTCCCGGGACCGGCGAACACTGAAGCTTTCTTT
cdr3_aa: CSVPGPANTEAFF

d_call: .
j_call: TRBJ2-7
v_call: TRBV29-1
cdr3_length: 13
clone_size: .
cdr3_nt: TGCAGCGTTGGCACAGCCTTAAACTACGAGCAGTACTTC
cdr3_aa: CSVGTALNYEQYF

d_call: .
j_call: TRBJ2-7
v_call: TRBV28
cdr3_length: 14
clone_size: many
cdr3_nt: TGTGCCAGCAGTTCCGCCGGGACTCCCTACGAGCAGTACTTC
cdr3_aa: CASSSAGTPYEQYF

d_call: .
j_call: TRBJ1-1
v_call: TRBV12-3/TRBV12-4
cdr3_length: 12
clone_size: .
cdr3_nt: TGTGCCAGCAGAACAGGAGACACTGAAGCTTTCTTT
cdr3_aa: CASRTGDTEAFF

d_call: .
j_call: TRBJ2-7
v_call: TRBV5-1
cdr3_length: 14
clone_size: few
cdr3_nt: TGCGCCAGCAGCTTGCAGGACGGTACTACAGGGCAGTACTTC
cdr3_aa: CASSLQDGTTGQYF

d_call: TRBD1
j_call: TRBJ2-2
v_call: TRBV6-5
cdr3_length: 14
clone_size: few
cdr3_nt: TGTGCCAGCAGTTATGGGACAGGGGTTGGGGAGCTGTTTTTT
cdr3_aa: CASSYGTGVGELFF

d_call: TRBD2
j_call: TRBJ2-5
v_call: TRBV14
cdr3_length: 15
clone_size: many
cdr3_nt: TGTGCCAGCAGCCATCTTAGCGGGAATCAAGAGACCCAGTACTTC
cdr3_aa: CASSHLSGNQETQYF

d_call: .
j_call: TRBJ1-1
v_call: TRBV5-1
cdr3_length: 13
clone_size: .
cdr3_nt: TGCGCCAGCAGCTTGGTAGGGGCGTCTGAAGCTTTCTTT
cdr3_aa: CASSLVGASEAFF

d_call: TRBD1
j_call: TRBJ2-1
v_call: TRBV5-1
cdr3_length: 17
clone_size: many
cdr3_nt: TGCGCCAGCACCGCTTCTATCGGGACAGGGGTCTACAATGAGCAGTTCTTC
cdr3_aa: CASTASIGTGVYNEQFF

d_call: .
j_call: TRBJ1-6
v_call: TRBV10-3
cdr3_length: 14
clone_size: .
cdr3_nt: TGTGCCATCAGTGAGTCGACCCGGGATTCACCCCTCCACTTT
cdr3_aa: CAISESTRDSPLHF

d_call: .
j_call: TRBJ2-7
v_call: TRBV5-4
cdr3_length: 13
clone_size: .
cdr3_nt: TGTGCCAGCAGCTCCTCCCCCTCCTACGAGCAGTACTTC
cdr3_aa: CASSSSPSYEQYF

d_call: TRBD1
j_call: TRBJ2-7
v_call: TRBV20-1
cdr3_length: 16
clone_size: few
cdr3_nt: TGCAGTGCTAAGAACACTTTCCGGGACAGGGCCTACGAGCAGTACTTC
cdr3_aa: CSAKNTFRDRAYEQYF

d_call: TRBD1
j_call: TRBJ2-2
v_call: TRBV14
cdr3_length: 16
clone_size: few
cdr3_nt: TGTGCCAGCAGCCAGAGCCGACAGGGGGCCGGCGGGGAGCTGTTTTTT
cdr3_aa: CASSQSRQGAGGELFF

d_call: .
j_call: TRBJ2-1
v_call: TRBV7-3
cdr3_length: 13
clone_size: few
cdr3_nt: TGTGCCAGCAGCTTAATGGCTGTCGATGAGCAGTTCTTC
cdr3_aa: CASSLMAVDEQFF